This T cell receptor beta chain was obtained from a study of blood T cell repertoires in COVID-19. Across the whole study: T cells, B-cell-depleted T cells, or PBMCs supplied cDNA or gDNA.

This clone occurred a few times. Other DNA sequences of this sample code for an identical CDR3. The V segment lost 4 bases and the J segment 4 bases; nucleotides outside the gene matches: 8. Germline CDR1 is SGHRS and CDR2 is YFSETQ. The CDR3 totals 15 residues. Authors' processing steps: Reference gene primer amplification in the assay estimated nucleated cell counts. TCRdb's copy holds only in-frame clones and misses some; the assay was immunoSEQ multiplex PCR. V and J calls and clone size are given by that table; D and trimming were obtained from the DNA. Among approximately 170,000 clones listed, about 83% were seen once.

The gene calls are TRBV5-1 and TRBJ1-3; 7 bases are shared with TRBD1. The source material was peripheral blood. This receptor was identified in a woman aged 70-85 years who had recovered from COVID-19. CDR3 nucleotides: TGCGCCAGCAGCCTACAAACAGGGGTAGGAAACACCATATATTTT. It yields the protein CASSLQTGVGNTIYF.